The present entry profiles one TCR beta chain with its context. Its specificity is unknown. The data originate from a study of OX40 agonist ivuxolimab in advanced cancers. Study in general: Cancers in dose escalation were hepatocellular, melanoma, renal cell and head and neck. Study-level findings and limits: Clonal expansion from baseline to week 6 occurred in both CD4+ and CD8+ T cells. Some nonresponders likewise displayed low normalized T-cell clonal expansion.

With 4 bases removed from V and 0 bases from J, the gap between germline ends came to 11 bases. CDR1 SGHRS and CDR2 YFSETQ come from the germline V gene. The CDR3 is made up of 15 amino acids. Exclusion applied to patients with autoimmune disease history or systemic immunosuppression. Assay: immunoSEQ multiplex PCR; the TCRdb copy retains only in-frame clones and omits some. The sample has over 50,000 clones; 65% to 90% are singletons. V usage is TRBV5-1 and J usage is TRBJ1-3; weak D call: TRBD1 (5 bases). The starting material was CD4+ or CD8+ T cells sorted from blood, obtained in a trial of the OX40 agonist ivuxolimab. This receptor was identified in an adult with an advanced solid tumor such as melanoma, head and neck, liver or kidney cancer. CDR3 nucleotides: TGCGCCAGCAGCCGGGTGGGGGACTCTGGAAACACCATATATTTT. Protein sequence: CASSRVGDSGNTIYF.